The clone carrying this T cell receptor beta chain was found many times. The antigen remains unidentified. The sample comes from a study of HIV-infected patients and healthy controls. Study results and limitations: Significant mean usage differences between HIV-infected patients and controls involved eight alpha and eight beta V genes. During therapy, HIV-associated CDR3s fell significantly in frequency, while CMV-associated CDR3s did not change significantly. Apparent post-therapy Gini recovery among HIV-infected patients was not reproduced with size-matched repertoires.

Reverse transcription used around 540 ng RNA and constant-region primers for alpha and beta. Alpha and beta chain libraries were made separately by chain-specific third strand synthesis with multiplexing indices. In TCRdb, the 5' RACE reads were re-called with MiXCR into one record per CDR3 protein. The table shows 18,000 or so distinct CDR3 sequences, with 9.5% to 13% occurring only once. Whole blood was used without fractionation, so all unsorted peripheral T cells were included. The germline V gene has CDR1 SGHRS and CDR2 YFSETQ. The CDR3 totals 16 residues. V trimming: 4 bases; J trimming: 0 bases; junction bases outside the gene matches: 1.

Sequenced material: blood. The receptor's source is an adult in good health. V usage is TRBV5-1 and J usage is TRBJ2-2; 12 nucleotides agree with TRBD1. The CDR3 coding sequence is TGCGCCAGCAGCGGGACAGGGGGCGCGAACACCGGGGAGCTGTTTTTT. Protein: CASSGTGGANTGELFF.